The sequence of this T cell receptor beta chain was determined in a study of Ad26.COV2.S vaccination and SARS-CoV-2 variants. About the research overall: Trial arm assignment for the donor was COV1001 Ad26.COV2.S. Participants got Ad26.COV2.S intramuscularly, once or twice 56 days apart.

Here immunoSEQ multiplex PCR was the method, and the copy in TCRdb shows in-frame clones only, minus some. Of about 410,000 clones listed, around 89% are singletons. Stated treatment: about 20 received Ad26.COV2.S at low or high dose, single or two shots; several received placebo; per-sample allocation not given. The investigators took samples on day 63 after the first vaccine or placebo injection. At a Boston site, the person donating was an adult of 18-55 years. The sequence was collected from a person between 18 and 60 years old who received the Ad26.COV2.S COVID-19 vaccine or a placebo. Sequences were derived from peripheral blood, sampled in a trial of Ad26.COV2.S vaccine versus placebo.

The CDR3 loop reads CATSLGTGGHQPQHF. The CDR3 nucleotides read TGTGCCACCAGCCTAGGGACCGGAGGGCATCAGCCCCAGCATTTT. The chain employs TRBV24-1 and TRBJ1-5; D is possibly TRBD1 (5 bases). The germline V and J ends were trimmed by 7 bases and 5 bases, with 17 bases remaining between them. Germline V lookup: CDR1 KGHDR, CDR2 SFDVKD. The CDR3 contains 15 residues.